Listed here are 5 T cell receptor beta chains from one sample, sequenced in a study of Graves' ophthalmopathy and Graves' hyperthyroidism. RNA transcripts served as template for amplifying TCR beta CDR3 sequences. The workflow started with a first-round RT-PCR run with HTBI primers and then moved on to a second-round multiplex PCR. MiXCR, run by TCRdb on the multiplex PCR reads, gives a single entry per CDR3 protein. The table has about 1.1 million distinct CDR3 sequences, 35% to 40% seen once. Sequencing input: peripheral blood or thyroid tissue (not recorded which). These receptors were obtained from an adult man with Graves' hyperthyroidism.

This clonotype was counted only a few times. The chain carries TRBV5-1 and TRBJ2-7; D is possibly TRBD1 or TRBD2 (6 bases each). V shed 5 bases and J shed 2 bases, with 17 bases lying between them. Germline values: CDR1 SGHRS, CDR2 YFSETQ. The CDR3 has 15 residues. CDR3 sequence (DNA): TGCGCCAGCAGGACTGAGGGGGGTATCCCCTACGAGCAGTACTTC. It encodes CASRTEGGIPYEQYF.

The chain recombines TRBV24-1 with TRBJ2-2; the D gene is possibly TRBD2 (6 bases). Germline V CDR1 and CDR2: KGHDR, SFDVKD. The CDR3 runs 15 residues. Trimming left V 5 bases short and J 9 bases short, with 18 bases between. This chain's CDR3 is CATSAYGEDVRELFF. The CDR3 bases are TGTGCCACCAGTGCTTACGGGGAGGATGTGAGGGAGCTGTTTTTT.

This clonotype was detected ten times or more. V is TRBV6-6 and J is TRBJ1-1; 7 nucleotides agree with TRBD1. Unmatched junction bases numbered 6, after V lost 6 bases and J lost 2 bases. Germline-derived CDR1 and CDR2 are MNHNY and SVGAGI (reference sequence). The CDR3 is 14 amino acids. CDR3 protein: CASSLTGANTEAFF. In DNA, the CDR3 is TGTGCCAGCAGCCTAACAGGGGCCAACACTGAAGCTTTCTTT.

Worth noting for this clonotype: Mismatch with germline at one junction end may stem from a read error. The V and J genes are TRBV2 and TRBJ2-2; tentatively, D is TRBD2 (7 bases). The CDR3 extends over 15 amino acids. The germline CDR1 and CDR2 sequences are SNHLY and FYNNEI. The CDR3 here is CTSREGGSSTGELFF. The CDR3 nucleotides read TGTACCAGCAGGGAGGGGGGAAGTAGCACCGGGGAGCTGTTTTTT.

This sequence joins TRBV11-2 and TRBJ2-5; D possibly corresponds to TRBD2 (6 bases). This CDR3 is built from 15 residues. Germline V lookup: CDR1 SGHAT, CDR2 FQNNGV. Trimming pared 3 bases from V and 5 bases from J, leaving 16 bases between. CDR3 residues: CASSFSGATAETQYF. CDR3 nucleotides: TGTGCCAGCAGCTTTAGCGGAGCAACAGCGGAGACCCAGTACTTC.